This T cell receptor (beta chain) comes out of a study of T cells after posttransplantation cyclophosphamide. TCRdb's table, derived via immunoSEQ multiplex PCR, lists solely in-frame clones and lacks some. This repertoire holds more than 20,000 clones, and none appear only once. Germline values: CDR1 MGHRA, CDR2 YSYEKL. The germline V and J ends were trimmed by 0 bases and 10 bases, with 15 bases remaining between them. The CDR3 totals 14 residues. In its sample, this clone was seen many times. Its antigen remains unknown. Study findings and constraints: After PTCy, TRB diversity resembled that of CNI/methotrexate controls. Later post-transplant blood repertoires were often dominated by donor CD8+ memory clones. TRB overlap between skin or GI tissue T cells and blood was limited.

The related graft donor's blood sample was taken on the day of bone marrow donation. The source of this sequence is a man between 45 and 60 years old in good health, CMV-negative, and a related stem cell transplant donor. J is TRBJ1-1 and V is TRBV4-1; D might be TRBD1 (6 bases). The specimen was PBMCs. This CDR3 reads CASSQEGRGRRAFF. CDR3 DNA sequence: TGCGCCAGCAGCCAAGAAGGGAGGGGGAGGAGAGCTTTCTTT.